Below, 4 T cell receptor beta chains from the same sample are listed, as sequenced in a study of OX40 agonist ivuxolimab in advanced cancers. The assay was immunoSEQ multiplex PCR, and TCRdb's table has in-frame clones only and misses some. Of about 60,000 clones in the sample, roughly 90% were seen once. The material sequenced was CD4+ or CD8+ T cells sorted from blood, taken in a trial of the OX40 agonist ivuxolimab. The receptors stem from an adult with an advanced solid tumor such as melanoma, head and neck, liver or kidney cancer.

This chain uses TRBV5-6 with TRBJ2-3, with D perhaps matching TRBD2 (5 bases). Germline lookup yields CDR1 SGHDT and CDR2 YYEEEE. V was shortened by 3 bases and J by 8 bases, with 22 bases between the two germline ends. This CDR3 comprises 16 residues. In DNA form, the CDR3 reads TGTGCCAGCAGCTCGGACGAGGGCCCGCGATGGGGTACGCAGTATTTT. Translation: CASSSDEGPRWGTQYF.

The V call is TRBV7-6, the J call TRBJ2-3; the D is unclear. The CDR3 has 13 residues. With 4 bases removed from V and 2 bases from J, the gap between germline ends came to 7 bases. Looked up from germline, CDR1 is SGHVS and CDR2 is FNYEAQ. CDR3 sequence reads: CASSWGTTDTQYF. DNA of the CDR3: TGTGCCAGCAGCTGGGGAACCACAGATACGCAGTATTTT.

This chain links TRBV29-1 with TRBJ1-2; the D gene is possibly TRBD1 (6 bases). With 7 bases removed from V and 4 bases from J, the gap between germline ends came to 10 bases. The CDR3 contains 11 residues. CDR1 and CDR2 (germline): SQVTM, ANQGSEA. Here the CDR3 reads CSADRSYGYTF. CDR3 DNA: TGCAGCGCCGACAGGTCCTATGGCTACACCTTC.

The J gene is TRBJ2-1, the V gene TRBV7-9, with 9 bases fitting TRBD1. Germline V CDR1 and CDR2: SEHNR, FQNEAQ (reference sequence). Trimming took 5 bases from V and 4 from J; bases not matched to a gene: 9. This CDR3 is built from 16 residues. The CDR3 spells CASSPSTGGKYNEQFF. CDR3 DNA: TGTGCCAGCAGCCCCTCTACAGGGGGCAAGTACAATGAGCAGTTCTTC.